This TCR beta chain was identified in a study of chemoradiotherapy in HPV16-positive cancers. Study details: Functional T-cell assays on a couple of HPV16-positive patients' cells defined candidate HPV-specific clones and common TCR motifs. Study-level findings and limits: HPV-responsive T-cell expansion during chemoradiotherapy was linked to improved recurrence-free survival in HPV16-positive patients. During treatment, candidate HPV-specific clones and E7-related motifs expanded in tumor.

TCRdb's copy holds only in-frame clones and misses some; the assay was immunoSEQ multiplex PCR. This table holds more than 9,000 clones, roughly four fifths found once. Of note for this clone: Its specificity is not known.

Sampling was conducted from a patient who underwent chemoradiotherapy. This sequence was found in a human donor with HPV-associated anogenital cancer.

The CDR3 nucleotides read TGTGCCACCAGCAGAAAAGTCGGACTAGCGATTGGTAATGAGCAGTTCTTC. As protein: CATSRKVGLAIGNEQFF. The gene calls are TRBV15 and TRBJ2-1; TRBD2 agrees at 9 bases. The V and J ends lost 2 bases and 7 bases, in that order; junction bases with no gene match: 12. This CDR3 has 17 residues. Germline V gene lookup returns CDR1 LNHNV and CDR2 YYDKDF (reference sequence).